Each of the 15 T cell receptor beta chains below was sequenced from the same sample in a study of T cells of healthy individuals. From the 5' RACE reads, TCRdb called clonotypes with MiXCR, one entry per CDR3 protein. This table holds 63,000 or so distinct CDR3 sequences, 15% to 20% found once. Receptors were obtained from a human donor in good health.

The chain employs TRBV29-1 and TRBJ1-4; D possibly corresponds to TRBD1 (5 bases). The CDR3 consists of 12 residues. Germline CDR1 reads SQVTM; CDR2 reads ANQGSEA. The V end lost 6 bases, the J end lost 6 bases, and 11 bases lay between the germline ends. The CDR3 nucleotides are TGCAGCGTCAGGGTGATGGATGAAAAACTGTTTTTT. It specifies CSVRVMDEKLFF. The complete variable domain, with remaining parts taken from reference TRBV29-1 and TRBJ1-4, reads SAVISQKPSRDICQRGTSLTIQCQVDSQVTMMFWYRQQPGQSLTLIATANQGSEATYESGFVIDKFPISRPNLTFSTLTVSNMSPEDSSIYLCSVRVMDEKLFFGSGTQLSVL.

The table lists this clonotype with a few counts. This chain links TRBV28 with TRBJ2-1; 9 bases line up with TRBD1. The CDR3 runs to 16 residues. Trimming at V came to 8 bases and at J to 4 bases, leaving 12 bases not matched to a gene. Germline loops: CDR1 MDHEN, CDR2 SYDVKM. The CDR3 DNA is TGTGCCAGCCTAAGGGCAGGGACAGGGCCGTACAATGAGCAGTTCTTC. This gives the protein CASLRAGTGPYNEQFF.

This clonotype was seen more than once but under ten times. The chain carries TRBV11-2 and TRBJ2-7; tentatively, D is TRBD2 (6 bases). The CDR3 is made up of 15 amino acids. CDR1 SGHAT and CDR2 FQNNGV come from the germline V gene. Trimming left V 3 bases short and J 0 bases short, with 12 bases between. This chain's CDR3 is CASSFYEGLSYEQYF. CDR3 in DNA: TGTGCCAGCAGCTTTTATGAGGGACTCTCCTACGAGCAGTACTTC.

This clonotype showed up just a few times. The CDR3, as DNA: TGCAGTGCTAGTTGGGACAGGGGAGCGTATGGCTACACCTTC. It translates to CSASWDRGAYGYTF. The chain uses TRBV20-1 and TRBJ1-2; TRBD1 aligns across 10 bases. Germline-derived CDR1 and CDR2 are DFQATT and SNEGSKA (reference sequence). The CDR3 runs to 14 residues. Trimming cost V 3 bases and J 5 bases; bases outside gene matches: 6.

This rearrangement joins TRBV5-5 to TRBJ1-2; no reliable D call. Germline V gene data show CDR1 as SGHKS and CDR2 as YYEKEE (reference sequence). V lost 0 bases to trimming and J lost 8 bases, with 11 bases between them. The CDR3 loop spans 13 amino acids. DNA of the CDR3: TGTGCCAGCAGCTTGGTGCGCGGCGGGGGCTACACCTTC. Amino acid sequence: CASSLVRGGGYTF. Supplemented by reference TRBV5-5 and TRBJ1-2, the full variable domain reads DAGVTQSPTHLIKTRGQQVTLRCSPISGHKSVSWYQQVLGQGPQFIFQYYEKEERGRGNFPDRFSARQFPNYSSELNVNALLLGDSALYLCASSLVRGGGYTFGSGTRLTVV.

This clonotype was counted a few times. This chain joins TRBV5-1 and TRBJ1-1, with D possibly TRBD1 on 6 matching bases. Germline V gene lookup returns CDR1 SGHRS and CDR2 YFSETQ. The CDR3 consists of 14 residues. Trimming shortened V by 2 bases and J by 3 bases, and 11 bases separated the two germline ends. The CDR3 coding sequence is TGCGCCAGCAGCTTTCAGGGGACGGACACTGAAGCTTTCTTT. As protein: CASSFQGTDTEAFF.

A few counts support this clonotype. The gene calls are TRBV2 and TRBJ1-6, with 7 bases that match TRBD1. CDR1 is SNHLY and CDR2 is FYNNEI in the germline V gene. The V gene end was trimmed by 7 bases and the J gene end by 6 bases; junction bases not matched to a gene: 3. The CDR3 contains 13 residues. The CDR3 nucleotides read TGTGCCAGCAACCGGGACAGTAATTCACCCCTCCACTTT. Encoded protein: CASNRDSNSPLHF. Full variable domain (remainder filled in from reference TRBV2 and TRBJ1-6): EPEVTQTPSHQVTQMGQEVILRCVPISNHLYFYWYRQILGQKVEFLVSFYNNEISEKSEIFDDQFSVERPDGSNFTLKIRSTKLEDSAMYFCASNRDSNSPLHFGNGTRLTVT.

This clonotype showed up just a few times. The chain has TRBV6-1 and TRBJ1-1; weak D call: TRBD1 (6 bases). CDR1 is MNHNS and CDR2 is SASEGT in the germline V gene. V was cut by 4 bases and J by 6 bases, with 12 bases left in between. CDR3 length: 13 residues. CDR3 DNA: TGTGCCAGCAGTGGGGGGGCGATCGCTGAAGCTTTCTTT. It translates to CASSGGAIAEAFF.

In its sample, this clonotype was seen many times. This sequence joins TRBV6-1 and TRBJ2-4; D not certain. The length of the CDR3 is 16 residues. From germline, CDR1 is MNHNS and CDR2 SASEGT. The V gene lost 6 bases and the J gene lost 0 bases, with 15 bases spanning the gap. This CDR3 is CASRPDGELAKNIQYF. The DNA of the CDR3 is TGTGCCAGCAGACCGGACGGCGAATTAGCCAAAAACATTCAGTACTTC.

This clonotype was found a few times. V is TRBV27 and J is TRBJ1-4; D gene ambiguous. Germline values: CDR1 MNHEY, CDR2 SMNVEV (reference sequence). V was trimmed by 5 bases and J by 0 bases, leaving 22 bases between them. There are 19 residues in the CDR3. CDR3 in amino acids: CASSTFGPSLLTTNEKLFF. The CDR3 DNA is TGTGCCAGCAGTACCTTTGGGCCTTCTCTCCTCACAACTAATGAAAAACTGTTTTTT.

This clonotype was detected ten times or more. The chain couples TRBV5-1 to TRBJ2-7; 11 bases fit TRBD1. Looked up from germline, CDR1 is SGHRS and CDR2 is YFSETQ. This CDR3 has 14 amino acids. Trimming removed 2 bases from V and 3 bases from J; junction bases left unmatched: 1. CDR3 DNA: TGCGCCAGCAGCTTTGGGACAGGGGGCTACGAGCAGTACTTC. Its protein is CASSFGTGGYEQYF.

This clonotype was detected ten times or more. The V gene is TRBV7-2, the J gene TRBJ2-1; 9 positions match TRBD2. CDR1 and CDR2 from the germline V gene are SGHTA and FQGNSA. The CDR3 is 13 residues long. V shed 5 bases, J shed 8 bases, and the junction held 4 bases outside the gene matches. The CDR3 protein is CASSPGLAYEQFF. For the CDR3, the DNA is TGTGCCAGCAGCCCGGGACTAGCTTATGAGCAGTTCTTC. Full variable domain (outside the CDR3, taken from reference TRBV7-2 and TRBJ2-1): GAGVSQSPSNKVTEKGKDVELRCDPISGHTALYWYRQSLGQGLEFLIYFQGNSAPDKSGLPSDRFSAERTGGSVSTLTIQRTQQEDSAVYLCASSPGLAYEQFFGPGTRLTVL.

The V gene is TRBV5-1, the J gene TRBJ2-5; D possibly corresponds to TRBD2 (5 bases). Looked up from germline, CDR1 is SGHRS and CDR2 is YFSETQ. V was cut by 0 bases and J by 4 bases, with 13 bases left in between. This CDR3 is built from 15 residues. CDR3 protein: CASSLEVRVRETQYF. DNA of the CDR3: TGCGCCAGCAGCTTGGAGGTGCGGGTAAGAGAGACCCAGTACTTC.

This chain joins TRBV6-5 and TRBJ2-7, with 11 bases identical to TRBD1. The CDR3 has 14 residues. Trimming at V came to 7 bases and at J to 2 bases, leaving 4 bases not matched to a gene. Looked up from germline, CDR1 is MNHEY and CDR2 is SVGAGI. Here the CDR3 reads CASKGDRGTYEQYF. The CDR3 DNA sequence: TGTGCCAGCAAGGGGGACAGGGGGACCTACGAGCAGTACTTC.

This clonotype was seen a handful of times. The chain joins TRBV4-1 to TRBJ2-3; D gene ambiguous. CDR3 length equals 16 residues. CDR1 is MGHRA, CDR2 YSYEKL, per germline. With 0 bases removed from V and 5 bases from J, the gap between germline ends came to 15 bases. The CDR3 reads CASSQEPPSPKDTQYF. In DNA, the CDR3 is TGCGCCAGCAGCCAAGAACCTCCCAGCCCGAAAGATACGCAGTATTTT.